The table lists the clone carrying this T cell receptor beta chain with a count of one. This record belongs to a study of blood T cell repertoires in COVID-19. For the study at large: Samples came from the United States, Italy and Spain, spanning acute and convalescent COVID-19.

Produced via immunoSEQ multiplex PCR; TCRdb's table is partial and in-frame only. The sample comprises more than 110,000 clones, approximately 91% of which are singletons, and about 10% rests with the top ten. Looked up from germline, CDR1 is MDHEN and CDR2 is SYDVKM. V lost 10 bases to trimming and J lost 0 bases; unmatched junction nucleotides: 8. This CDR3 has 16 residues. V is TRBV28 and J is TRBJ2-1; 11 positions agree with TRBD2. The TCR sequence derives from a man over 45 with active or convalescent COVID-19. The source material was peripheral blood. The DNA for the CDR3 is TGTGCCATAACTAGCGGGAGCATTGGCTCCTACAATGAGCAGTTCTTC. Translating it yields CAITSGSIGSYNEQFF.